The 20 T cell receptor beta chains presented below share a single source sample, sequenced in a study of beta chain features in type 1 diabetes. The isolated RNA, all of it, was reverse transcribed, so expressed TCRB transcripts were what got sequenced. Sequencing was performed with immunoSEQ multiplex PCR; in TCRdb, only in-frame clones are kept and a portion is missing. The sample lists hundreds of thousands of clones; 15% to 17% were seen once. The sample was naive CD4+ T cells from blood. The receptors shown here come from a man younger than 35 in good health.

This chain's CDR3 is CASSQENLAGSSYNEQFF. CDR3 DNA: TGCGCCAGCAGCCAAGAGAACCTAGCGGGGTCCTCCTACAATGAGCAGTTCTTC. The chain combines TRBV4-3 with TRBJ2-1, with TRBD2 matching 9 bases. Germline CDR1 reads LGHNA; CDR2 reads YSLEER. Trimming at V came to 0 bases and at J to 0 bases, leaving 6 bases not matched to a gene. The CDR3 contains 18 residues.

This clone occurred a few times. Other DNA sequences from this sample encode an identical CDR3 as well. V is TRBV28 and J is TRBJ2-7; D uncertain. Trimming removed 4 bases at V and 5 bases at J, with 9 bases between. Germline assignment: CDR1 MDHEN and CDR2 SYDVKM. CDR3 size: 12 residues. The DNA for the CDR3 is TGTGCCAGCAGTTCGGTCGTCCACGAGCAGTACTTC. This sequence encodes CASSSVVHEQYF.

The rearrangement links TRBV7-3 to TRBJ2-2, with 7 bases aligning to TRBD1. The J segment lost 7 bases and the V segment lost 4 bases, leaving 9 bases of the junction unmatched. This CDR3 is built from 15 residues. Per germline, CDR1 SGHTA and CDR2 FQGTGA. The chain's CDR3 is CASSSQRGGVGELFF. The DNA for the CDR3 is TGTGCCAGCAGCTCCCAAAGAGGGGGCGTCGGGGAGCTGTTTTTT.

The rearrangement joins TRBV5-1 to TRBJ1-4; the D is unclear. CDR1 and CDR2 from the germline V gene are SGHRS and YFSETQ. The CDR3 spans 13 residues. V gave up 0 bases and J gave up 8 bases, with 8 bases separating them. The DNA for the CDR3 is TGCGCCAGCAGCTTGGGGGAGGGCGAAAAACTGTTTTTT. This encodes CASSLGEGEKLFF.

This clone was detected a few times. The chain combines TRBV4-1 with TRBJ2-7; D not resolved. The V end was cut by 1 base, the J end by 2 bases, with 9 bases between. Germline V gene lookup returns CDR1 MGHRA and CDR2 YSYEKL. This CDR3 has 14 amino acids. CDR3 DNA sequence: TGCGCCAGCAGCCAAGGAGCGAATCCCTACGAGCAGTACTTC. It yields the protein CASSQGANPYEQYF.

The chain links TRBV4-2 to TRBJ2-7; weak D call: TRBD2 (6 bases). CDR1 LGHNA and CDR2 YNFKEQ come from the germline V gene. CDR3 length: 15 residues. V was pared by 4 bases and J by 3 bases, with 16 bases between. CDR3 loop: CASSPGPRRGYEQYF. The CDR3 DNA reads as TGTGCCAGCAGCCCGGGACCCAGGAGGGGCTACGAGCAGTACTTC.

This clone was counted between two and nine times. This chain connects TRBV10-3 to TRBJ2-7; D not resolved. Per the germline V gene, CDR1 is ENHRY and CDR2 is SYGVKD. CDR3 length: 14 amino acids. Trimming shortened V by 10 bases and J by 6 bases, and 22 bases separated the two germline ends. Here the CDR3 reads CATTLVGLESEQYF. CDR3 in DNA: TGTGCCACCACATTAGTAGGTCTGGAATCCGAGCAGTACTTC.

The chain employs TRBV9 and TRBJ1-6, with TRBD1 as a possible D gene (6 bases). The germline V gene encodes CDR1 SGDLS and CDR2 YYNGEE. CDR3 length: 16 amino acids. The V gene lost 4 bases and the J gene lost 0 bases, with 11 bases spanning the gap. The DNA of the CDR3 is TGTGCCAGCAGCCCTACAGGGAGCTCCTATAATTCACCCCTCCACTTT. Protein product: CASSPTGSSYNSPLHF.

The chain recombines TRBV14 with TRBJ1-2; 9 nucleotides agree with TRBD1. The V gene end was trimmed by 0 bases and the J gene end by 6 bases; junction bases not matched to a gene: 11. The germline gives CDR1 SGHDN, CDR2 FVKESK. The CDR3 is 17 residues long. The CDR3 region is CASSQEITGGGLNGYTF. CDR3 DNA: TGTGCCAGCAGCCAAGAAATCACAGGGGGCGGTTTGAATGGCTACACCTTC. Full variable domain (missing parts from reference TRBV14 and TRBJ1-2): EAGVTQFPSHSVIEKGQTVTLRCDPISGHDNLYWYRRVMGKEIKFLLHFVKESKQDESGMPNNRFLAERTGGTYSTLKVQPAELEDSGVYFCASSQEITGGGLNGYTFGSGTRLTVV.

The CDR3 DNA follows: TGTGCCAGCAGCATGGTGCGGTTGAGGTTTTACGAGCAGTACTTC. Translating gives CASSMVRLRFYEQYF. The chain links TRBV28 to TRBJ2-7; no firm D call. V was clipped by 6 bases and J by 4 bases, with 19 bases between them. Germline assignment: CDR1 MDHEN and CDR2 SYDVKM. This CDR3 is built from 15 residues.

The chain couples TRBV7-9 to TRBJ1-2, with TRBD1 as a possible D gene (6 bases). This CDR3 contains 15 residues. Germline V gene data show CDR1 as SEHNR and CDR2 as FQNEAQ (reference sequence). V lost 2 bases and J lost 5, with 15 bases in between. CDR3 sequence reads: CASSLSGGESYGYTF. CDR3 DNA sequence: TGTGCCAGCAGCTTATCGGGGGGCGAGTCGTATGGCTACACCTTC.

This rearrangement joins TRBV7-2 to TRBJ2-1; 11 bases match TRBD2. The trim removed 5 bases at V and 7 bases at J, leaving 13 bases unmatched. CDR1 and CDR2 (germline): SGHTA, FQGNSA. The CDR3 covers 17 residues. The CDR3 sequence: CASSRQTLAGGRNEQFF. The CDR3 region has the DNA TGTGCCAGCAGCCGACAGACCTTAGCGGGGGGGCGGAATGAGCAGTTCTTC.

This clone has only a few counts. The rearrangement joins TRBV5-1 to TRBJ2-4, with no clear D. The ends were cut back, 0 bases at V and 10 bases at J, with 20 bases in the middle. Germline loops: CDR1 SGHRS, CDR2 YFSETQ. This CDR3 comprises 16 residues. CDR3 bases: TGCGCCAGCAGCTTGGACCCGGGCGTGACCCTATCGATTCAGTACTTC. Residues: CASSLDPGVTLSIQYF.

The V and J genes are TRBV19 and TRBJ1-2; 8 bases line up with TRBD1. Germline V gene lookup returns CDR1 LNHDA and CDR2 SQIVND (reference sequence). The CDR3 loop spans 13 amino acids. The trim removed 5 bases at V and 8 bases at J, leaving 7 bases unmatched. The CDR3 nucleotides read TGTGCCAGTAGTGTGACAGGGGTCGAAGGCTACACCTTC. It yields the protein CASSVTGVEGYTF.

The chain is built from TRBV7-2 and TRBJ2-1, with D possibly being TRBD2 (7 bases). Germline CDR1 and CDR2: SGHTA and FQGNSA. The CDR3 spans 14 residues. V lost 6 bases and J 6 bases, leaving 15 bases between the germline ends. This CDR3 is CASRQGPGGNEQFF. The DNA for the CDR3 is TGTGCCAGCAGACAGGGCCCGGGAGGCAATGAGCAGTTCTTC.

Remarks on this clone: This sample includes further DNA sequences coding for the same CDR3. The chain has TRBV28 and TRBJ2-7; possibly TRBD2 for D (6 bases). The ends were cut back, 2 bases at V and 1 base at J, with 6 bases in the middle. The CDR3 contains 13 residues. Germline CDR1 and CDR2: MDHEN and SYDVKM. This chain's CDR3 is CASSLGGSYEQYF. CDR3 sequence (DNA): TGTGCCAGCAGTTTAGGAGGGTCCTACGAGCAGTACTTC.

The chain employs TRBV19 and TRBJ2-1; TRBD2 aligns across 8 bases. This CDR3 has 17 residues. With V trimmed by 2 bases and J by 5 bases, 11 bases remained unmatched. Looked up from germline, CDR1 is LNHDA and CDR2 is SQIVND (reference sequence). The CDR3 nucleotides are TGTGCCAGTAGTATAATTCATCTGGGACTAGAACACAATGAGCAGTTCTTC. The encoded protein is CASSIIHLGLEHNEQFF.

This clone was seen only a few times. This chain uses TRBV27 with TRBJ2-7; TRBD1 aligns across 7 bases. The CDR3 totals 15 residues. V lost 3 bases and J lost 2; bases outside the gene matches: 7. CDR1 MNHEY and CDR2 SMNVEV come from the germline V gene (reference sequence). Here the CDR3 reads CASSLGTGETYEQYF. The CDR3 DNA is TGTGCCAGCAGTTTGGGAACAGGGGAAACCTACGAGCAGTACTTC.

Only a few counts were recorded for this clone. The rearrangement joins TRBV27 to TRBJ1-2, with D perhaps TRBD1 (5 bases). This CDR3 has 14 residues. The germline V and J ends were trimmed by 0 bases and 4 bases, with 9 bases remaining between them. Germline CDR1 is MNHEY and CDR2 is SMNVEV (reference sequence). The CDR3 loop is CASSLSRGIYGYTF. The CDR3 nucleotides read TGTGCCAGCAGTTTATCGCGGGGGATCTATGGCTACACCTTC.

J is TRBJ1-1 and V is TRBV28, with D tentatively TRBD1 (5 bases). Germline V lookup: CDR1 MDHEN, CDR2 SYDVKM. V was shortened by 6 bases and J by 0 bases, with 17 bases between the two germline ends. The CDR3 is 16 residues long. DNA of the CDR3: TGTGCCAGCAGCCCCTCCTGGGGGGGGTTGAACACTGAAGCTTTCTTT. It yields the protein CASSPSWGGLNTEAFF.